This TCR beta chain came from a study of T cell changes during pregnancy in multiple sclerosis. This table comes from immunoSEQ multiplex PCR, and its TCRdb copy is limited to in-frame clones, with some not included. The sample has under 45,000 clones, over 85% seen once. Germline-derived CDR1 and CDR2 are SGHTA and FQGNSA. Trimming removed 4 bases from V and 6 bases from J; junction bases left unmatched: 5. This CDR3 is 14 amino acids long. The clonotype originates from a female donor with multiple sclerosis, enrolled in a pregnancy study. V gene TRBV7-2 combines with J gene TRBJ2-7; TRBD1 matches at 11 bases. The sample consisted of CD4+ T cells from peripheral blood mononuclear cells, taken in the first trimester of pregnancy. CDR3 amino acids: CASSSRDRGAEQYF. The CDR3 DNA reads TGTGCCAGCAGCTCTCGGGACAGGGGGGCCGAGCAGTACTTC.